These 17 T cell receptor beta chains originate from one sample sequenced in a study of T cell responses to AZD1222 COVID-19 vaccine. Measured with immunoSEQ multiplex PCR; TCRdb has only the in-frame clones, and not every one. Of around 130,000 clones listed, 85% to 90% are singletons. The sequenced sample was peripheral blood, obtained on day 0 of AZD1222 vaccination. The receptors come from an adult in good health.

Details on this clone: The same CDR3 arises from other DNA sequences in this sample as well. The chain has TRBV5-8 and TRBJ2-7, with 8 bases that match TRBD1. V dropped 1 base and J dropped 3; count of bases not matched to a gene: 3. Germline V gene sequence: CDR1 SGHTS, CDR2 YDEGEE. The CDR3 length is 14 residues. CDR3 sequence: CASSLPGGGYEQYF. In nucleotides, the CDR3 is TGTGCCAGCAGCTTGCCAGGGGGCGGCTACGAGCAGTACTTC.

This rearrangement joins TRBV12-3 or TRBV12-4 to TRBJ2-7; D unresolved. The length of the CDR3 is 11 residues. V was shortened by 6 bases and J by 3 bases, with 6 bases between the two germline ends. In DNA, the CDR3 is TGTGCCAGCAGCTACGACTACGAGCAGTACTTC. The encoded protein is CASSYDYEQYF.

This sequence joins TRBV7-2 and TRBJ2-1; unclear D gene. Germline V lookup: CDR1 SGHTA, CDR2 FQGNSA. The CDR3 loop spans 16 amino acids. Trimming took off 4 bases at V and 0 bases at J, with 13 bases between the two ends. This CDR3 reads CASSYRSPPSYNEQFF. In nucleotides, the CDR3 is TGTGCCAGCAGCTACAGAAGTCCTCCCTCCTACAATGAGCAGTTCTTC.

The chain couples TRBV6-5 to TRBJ2-7; weak D call: TRBD2 (7 bases). V was shortened by 7 bases and J by 3 bases, with 13 bases between the two germline ends. This CDR3 comprises 13 residues. From germline, CDR1 is MNHEY and CDR2 SVGAGI. The CDR3 DNA follows: TGTGCCAGCAAGGGGGGGAGTTTCTACGAGCAGTACTTC. It yields the protein CASKGGSFYEQYF.

This chain joins TRBV18 and TRBJ1-4; no firm D call. Per the germline V gene, CDR1 is KGHSH and CDR2 is LQKENI. With 2 bases removed from V and 0 bases from J, the gap between germline ends came to 7 bases. This CDR3 region has 15 residues. CDR3 amino acids: CASSPGRSTNEKLFF. CDR3 in DNA: TGTGCCAGCTCACCAGGTCGGTCAACTAATGAAAAACTGTTTTTT.

The gene calls are TRBV6-5 and TRBJ2-2; D is undetermined. Trimming removed 4 bases at V and 2 bases at J, with 14 bases between. Germline V gives CDR1 MNHEY, CDR2 SVGAGI. The CDR3 runs 16 residues. CDR3 in DNA: TGTGCCAGCAGTTCCCTGGACGGATTAAACACCGGGGAGCTGTTTTTT. Its translation: CASSSLDGLNTGELFF.

The rearrangement joins TRBV5-1 to TRBJ2-7, with D possibly being TRBD2 (6 bases). Germline loops: CDR1 SGHRS, CDR2 YFSETQ. Trimming pared 8 bases from V and 1 base from J, leaving 13 bases between. The CDR3 consists of 13 residues. CDR3 bases: TGCGCCAGTAACACCGGGACTTCCTACGAGCAGTACTTC. Translation gives CASNTGTSYEQYF.

This clone has a handful of counts. The rearrangement uses TRBV5-1 and TRBJ1-3; perhaps TRBD1 as D (5 bases). Germline V CDR1 and CDR2: SGHRS, YFSETQ. Trimming removed 4 bases from V and 0 bases from J, with 11 bases in between. CDR3 length: 15 amino acids. In DNA form, the CDR3 reads TGCGCCAGCAGCCCGGACATCATCTCTGGAAACACCATATATTTT. It is translated as CASSPDIISGNTIYF. The full variable domain, its missing parts supplied by reference TRBV5-1 and TRBJ1-3, is KAGVTQTPRYLIKTRGQQVTLSCSPISGHRSVSWYQQTPGQGLQFLFEYFSETQRNKGNFPGRFSGRQFSNSRSEMNVSTLELGDSALYLCASSPDIISGNTIYFGEGSWLTVV.

This clone occurred a few times. In DNA, the CDR3 is TGTGCCAGCAGCCAAGACCCCGACAGGGTAAAGTCACCCCTCCACTTT. Amino acids: CASSQDPDRVKSPLHF. The V call is TRBV3-1 (or the pseudogene TRBV3-2), the J call TRBJ1-6, with 7 bases matching TRBD1. In germline, CDR1 is LGHDT, CDR2 YNNKEL (reference sequence). The CDR3 has 16 residues. V dropped 0 bases and J dropped 10; count of bases not matched to a gene: 9.

The chain joins TRBV11-2 to TRBJ2-3, with TRBD1 as a possible D gene (5 bases). V was clipped by 1 base and J by 5 bases, with 19 bases between them. CDR1 is SGHAT and CDR2 is FQNNGV in the germline V gene. The CDR3 has 17 residues. The CDR3, as DNA: TGTGCCAGCAGCTTAGCAGGGCAGGGATGGGTAGGAGATACGCAGTATTTT. This translates into CASSLAGQGWVGDTQYF. Drawing the rest from reference TRBV11-2 and TRBJ2-3, the complete variable domain is EAGVAQSPRYKIIEKRQSVAFWCNPISGHATLYWYQQILGQGPKLLIQFQNNGVVDDSQLPKDRFSAERLKGVDSTLKIQPAKLEDSAVYLCASSLAGQGWVGDTQYFGPGTRLTVL.

This chain's CDR3 is CATSRDRAGDTQYF. CDR3 coding DNA: TGTGCCACCAGCAGGGACAGGGCGGGGGATACGCAGTATTTT. The chain joins TRBV15 to TRBJ2-3; TRBD1 matches at 8 bases. In germline, CDR1 is LNHNV, CDR2 YYDKDF (reference sequence). With 3 bases clipped from V and 6 bases from J, the junction kept 5 bases outside the gene matches. The CDR3 has 14 residues. Based on the CDR3 plus reference TRBV15 and TRBJ2-3, the full variable domain is DAMVIQNPRYQVTQFGKPVTLSCSQTLNHNVMYWYQQKSSQAPKLLFHYYDKDFNNEADTPDNFQSRRPNTSFCFLDIRSPGLGDTAMYLCATSRDRAGDTQYFGPGTRLTVL.

V is TRBV6-5 and J is TRBJ2-2; D remains unclear. The germline gives CDR1 MNHEY, CDR2 SVGAGI. The CDR3 extends over 15 amino acids. Trimming removed 7 bases at V and 1 base at J, with 13 bases between. The CDR3 loop is CASNGGSENTGELFF. In DNA form, the CDR3 reads TGTGCCAGCAATGGTGGCAGTGAGAACACCGGGGAGCTGTTTTTT.

This clone has a single count. The gene calls are TRBV27 and TRBJ2-3; a weak D match, TRBD1 (6 bases). The V gene lost 7 bases and the J gene lost 0 bases, with 11 bases spanning the gap. The CDR3 totals 14 residues. Germline CDR1 reads MNHEY; CDR2 reads SMNVEV (reference sequence). The CDR3 DNA sequence: TGTGCCAGCAAGGACAGTCAGAGCACAGATACGCAGTATTTT. It codes for CASKDSQSTDTQYF.

This clone has a handful of counts. The chain uses TRBV6-2 or TRBV6-3 and TRBJ2-7; 8 nucleotides match TRBD2. Germline lookup yields CDR1 MNHEY and CDR2 SVGEGT. V trimming: 4 bases; J trimming: 0 bases; junction bases outside the gene matches: 5. The CDR3 contains 15 residues. CDR3 sequence: CASSSLAGDSYEQYF. In DNA, the CDR3 is TGTGCCAGCAGTTCCCTAGCGGGTGACTCCTACGAGCAGTACTTC.

This clone was seen a few times. The rearrangement links TRBV30 to TRBJ1-5; tentative D call: TRBD1 (6 bases). The CDR3 consists of 14 residues. Germline V gene data show CDR1 as GTSNPN and CDR2 as SVGIG (reference sequence). V was cut by 4 bases and J by 0 bases, with 10 bases left in between. Here the CDR3 DNA reads TGTGCCTGGAATGGACAGCTTAGCAATCAGCCCCAGCATTTT. It codes for CAWNGQLSNQPQHF.

The genes are TRBV5-4 and TRBJ1-2, with TRBD1 matching over 9 bases. Germline-derived CDR1 and CDR2 are SGHNT and YYREEE (reference sequence). This CDR3 contains 14 residues. Trimming at V came to 5 bases and at J to 3 bases, leaving 5 bases not matched to a gene. The CDR3 bases are TGTGCCAGCAGTTCCGGGACAGGGCACTATGGCTACACCTTC. It encodes CASSSGTGHYGYTF.

The chain joins TRBV27 to TRBJ2-1, with D maybe TRBD2 (6 bases). CDR1 and CDR2 from the germline V gene are MNHEY and SMNVEV (reference sequence). The CDR3 sequence is 14 residues long. The V and J ends lost 6 bases and 3 bases respectively, with 12 bases between them. The CDR3 reads CASREGHYYNEQFF. The CDR3 nucleotides read TGTGCCAGCAGGGAGGGCCATTACTACAATGAGCAGTTCTTC.